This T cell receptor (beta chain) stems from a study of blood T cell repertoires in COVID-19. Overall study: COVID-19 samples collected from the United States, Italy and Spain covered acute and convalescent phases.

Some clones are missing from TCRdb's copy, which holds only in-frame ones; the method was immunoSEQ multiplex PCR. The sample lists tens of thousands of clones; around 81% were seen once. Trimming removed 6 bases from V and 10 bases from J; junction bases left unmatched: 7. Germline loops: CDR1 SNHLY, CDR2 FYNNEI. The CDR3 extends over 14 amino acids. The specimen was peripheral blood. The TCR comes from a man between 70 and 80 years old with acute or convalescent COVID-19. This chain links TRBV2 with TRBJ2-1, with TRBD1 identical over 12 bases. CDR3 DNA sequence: TGTGCCAGCAGCGGGACAGGGGGCAGGGGGGAGCAGTTCTTC. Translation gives CASSGTGGRGEQFF. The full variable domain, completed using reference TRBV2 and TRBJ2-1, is EPEVTQTPSHQVTQMGQEVILRCVPISNHLYFYWYRQILGQKVEFLVSFYNNEISEKSEIFDDQFSVERPDGSNFTLKIRSTKLEDSAMYFCASSGTGGRGEQFFGPGTRLTVL.